This TCR beta chain originates from a study of response to subunit inactivated influenza vaccine. Study findings and constraints: The authors suggested that few new T cells are recruited per seasonal influenza vaccination.

TCRdb re-analysed the RT-PCR reads in MiXCR, keeping a single row per CDR3 protein. The sample has about 700,000 distinct CDR3 sequences, less than 15% seen once. About this clonotype itself: Its antigen remains unknown.

CDR1 is SQVTM and CDR2 is ANQGSEA in the germline V gene. The CDR3 runs 12 residues. Trimming removed 5 bases from V and 1 base from J, with 5 bases in between. The source of this sequence is a man over 45 who received an inactivated influenza vaccine. The genes are TRBV29-1 and TRBJ2-2; D call uncertain. This specimen consisted of PBMCs from blood, obtained 14 days before vaccination. The CDR3 DNA reads as TGCAGCGTTCTGGGGAACACCGGGGAGCTGTTTTTT. It translates to CSVLGNTGELFF.